This paragraph covers one TCR beta chain sequence. Its antigen remains unidentified. This sample is part of a study of beta chain features in type 1 diabetes. Study-wide results and limits: Researchers caution that PCR might favor shorter templates, equally among patients and controls. More deletions and fewer insertions at VDJ junctions were seen in type 1 diabetes patients. A closer apparent resemblance between naive, central memory and Treg TCRB repertoires was seen in patients than in healthy donors.

Every bit of the isolated RNA underwent reverse transcription, so sequencing read expressed TCRB transcripts. Sequencing was performed with immunoSEQ multiplex PCR; in TCRdb, only in-frame clones are kept and a portion is missing. The table lists 600,000 to 650,000 clones, roughly a sixth of them singletons. V was clipped by 6 bases and J by 7 bases, with 11 bases between them. The CDR3 has 11 residues. Germline V gene lookup returns CDR1 DFQATT and CDR2 SNEGSKA (reference sequence). Sequences were obtained from naive CD4+ T cells from blood. The gene calls are TRBV20-1 and TRBJ2-3; D uncertain. The source of this sequence is a man younger than 30 in good health. CDR3 loop: CSAVISNTQYF. As DNA, the CDR3 is TGCAGTGCGGTTATATCGAATACGCAGTATTTT.